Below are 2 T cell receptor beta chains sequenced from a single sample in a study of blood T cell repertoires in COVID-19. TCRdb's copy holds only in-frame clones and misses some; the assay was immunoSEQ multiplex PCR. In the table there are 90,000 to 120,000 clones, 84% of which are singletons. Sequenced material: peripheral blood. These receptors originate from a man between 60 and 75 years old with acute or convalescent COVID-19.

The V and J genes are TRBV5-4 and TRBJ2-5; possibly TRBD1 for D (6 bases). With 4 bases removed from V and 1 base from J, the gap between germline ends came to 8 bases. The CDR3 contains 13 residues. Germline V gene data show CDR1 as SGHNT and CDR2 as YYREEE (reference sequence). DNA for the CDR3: TGTGCCAGCAGCCCAGGGGCCCAAGAGACCCAGTACTTC. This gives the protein CASSPGAQETQYF.

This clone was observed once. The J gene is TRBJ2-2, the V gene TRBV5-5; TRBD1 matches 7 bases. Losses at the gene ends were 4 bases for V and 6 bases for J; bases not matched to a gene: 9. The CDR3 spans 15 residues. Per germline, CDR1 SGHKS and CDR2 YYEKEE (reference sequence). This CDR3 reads CASSPSTGSPGELFF. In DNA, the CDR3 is TGTGCCAGCAGCCCATCGACAGGGTCCCCCGGGGAGCTGTTTTTT.